This is a list of T cell receptor beta chains from one sample in a study of T-cell reconstitution after alpha-beta-depleted transplantation in children. TCRdb processed the PCR reads anew with MiXCR; each CDR3 protein has one entry. The sample lists almost 400,000 distinct CDR3 sequences, just over 20% seen once, with 3.5% to 4% in the top ten. Sequenced here: PBMCs from the stem cell graft donor, sampled from the stem cell graft. The receptors here all came from a human donor who donated a stem cell graft to a child with acute myeloid leukemia. The CDR3 runs from the conserved cysteine through the conserved F or W. Fields, in order: J gene, D gene, clone size, V gene, CDR3 protein, CDR3 DNA. A D gene is named only where the DNA matches it firmly. Expanded clones are given a class, and other clones once, few, many or no size at all.

>TRBJ1-1|-|few|TRBV18
CASSPEVEGNTEAFF
TGTGCCAGCTCACCAGAAGTCGAGGGGAACACTGAAGCTTTCTTT
>TRBJ2-1|TRBD2|many|TRBV25-1
CASSVGGREYEQFF
TGTGCCAGCAGTGTAGGCGGGAGGGAGTATGAGCAGTTCTTC
>TRBJ2-1|-|many|TRBV20-1
CSARKGSSYNEQFF
TGCAGTGCTAGAAAGGGGAGCTCCTACAATGAGCAGTTCTTC
>TRBJ1-4|TRBD1|-|TRBV29-1
CSVGEGTGNEKLFF
TGCAGCGTTGGGGAAGGGACAGGAAATGAAAAACTGTTTTTT
>TRBJ2-3|-|-|TRBV20-1
CSARGVGAHTDTQYF
TGCAGTGCTAGGGGGGTCGGGGCCCACACAGATACGCAGTATTTT
>TRBJ2-7|-|few|TRBV12-3/TRBV12-4
CASSLSPGGFYEQYF
TGTGCCAGCAGTTTGAGCCCCGGGGGATTCTACGAGCAGTACTTC
>TRBJ1-2|-|-|TRBV25-1
CASSTGKANYGYTF
TGTGCCAGCAGCACAGGGAAGGCTAACTATGGCTACACCTTC
>TRBJ2-1|-|-|TRBV10-3
CAIGQGGSYNEQFF
TGTGCCATCGGACAGGGAGGGTCCTACAATGAGCAGTTCTTC
>TRBJ1-2|-|many|TRBV20-1
CSAREEGYGYTF
TGCAGTGCTAGGGAGGAGGGCTATGGCTACACCTTC
>TRBJ1-1|-|-|TRBV12-3/TRBV12-4
CASRPRRNTEAFF
TGTGCCAGCAGGCCCAGACGGAACACTGAAGCTTTCTTT
>TRBJ2-2|TRBD2|-|TRBV28
CASSSISGRAAGELFF
TGTGCCAGCAGTTCCATTAGCGGGAGGGCCGCCGGGGAGCTGTTTTTT
>TRBJ2-5|-|few|TRBV12-3/TRBV12-4
CASSFRKETQYF
TGTGCCAGCAGTTTCCGGAAAGAGACCCAGTACTTC
>TRBJ2-1|TRBD2|few|TRBV12-3/TRBV12-4
CASSFIAGPQGEQFF
TGTGCCAGCAGTTTTATAGCGGGACCCCAGGGGGAGCAGTTCTTC
>TRBJ2-7|TRBD1|few|TRBV7-3
CASSSNRGYEQYF
TGTGCCAGCAGCTCAAACAGGGGCTACGAGCAGTACTTC
>TRBJ2-1|TRBD2|few|TRBV28
CASSNEAASGFYNEQFF
TGTGCCAGCAGTAATGAAGCTGCTAGCGGGTTCTACAATGAGCAGTTCTTC
>TRBJ2-2|TRBD1|-|TRBV29-1
CSVGLTGAGELFF
TGCAGCGTGGGGTTAACAGGGGCCGGGGAGCTGTTTTTT
>TRBJ1-5|-|many|TRBV20-1
CSASRTAELRGNQPQHF
TGCAGTGCAAGTCGTACCGCGGAATTGAGGGGGAATCAGCCCCAGCATTTT
>TRBJ2-3|TRBD1|few|TRBV29-1
CSVVARGTDTQYF
TGCAGCGTTGTGGCCAGGGGGACAGATACGCAGTATTTT
>TRBJ1-6|TRBD1|few|TRBV12-3/TRBV12-4
CASSATGGFGSPLHF
TGTGCCAGCAGCGCGACAGGGGGCTTCGGTTCACCCCTCCACTTT
>TRBJ2-1|-|few|TRBV9
CASSVVPGSSYNEQFF
TGTGCCAGCAGCGTAGTACCCGGGAGCTCCTACAATGAGCAGTTCTTC
>TRBJ2-1|-|-|TRBV3-1
CASSPRRREYNEQFF
TGTGCCAGCAGCCCCCGTCGCAGAGAGTACAATGAGCAGTTCTTC
>TRBJ1-1|-|-|TRBV20-1
CSAHMGTEAFF
TGCAGTGCCCATATGGGCACTGAAGCTTTCTTT
>TRBJ1-1|-|-|TRBV4-1
CASSPPSGGRYTEAFF
TGCGCCAGCAGCCCACCTAGTGGGGGGCGGTACACTGAAGCTTTCTTT
>TRBJ1-1|-|-|TRBV2
CASSVGQTVDTEAFF
TGTGCCAGCAGTGTCGGCCAGACAGTCGACACTGAAGCTTTCTTT
>TRBJ2-7|-|-|TRBV20-1
CTARWIQYEQYF
TGCACTGCTAGATGGATTCAGTACGAGCAGTACTTC
>TRBJ2-4|TRBD1|-|TRBV28
CASTQGVFTKNIQYF
TGTGCCAGCACGCAGGGGGTTTTTACCAAAAACATTCAGTACTTC
>TRBJ2-1|TRBD2|many|TRBV29-1
CSVEERGLVLNEQFF
TGCAGCGTTGAAGAGCGGGGACTAGTTCTGAATGAGCAGTTCTTC
>TRBJ2-4|TRBD1|-|TRBV12-3/TRBV12-4
CASSPRTGTPKNIQYF
TGTGCCAGCAGTCCGAGGACAGGGACCCCAAAAAACATTCAGTACTTC
>TRBJ2-7|TRBD1|few|TRBV6-5
CASSLGQGISYEQYF
TGTGCCAGCAGTTTGGGACAGGGCATTTCCTACGAGCAGTACTTC
>TRBJ2-7|TRBD2|few|TRBV12-3/TRBV12-4
CASSSSPGLAGGWNEQYF
TGTGCCAGCAGTTCATCGCCCGGACTAGCGGGAGGGTGGAACGAGCAGTACTTC
>TRBJ2-2|-|many|TRBV20-1
CSASLASGELFF
TGCAGTGCTAGCCTAGCAAGTGGGGAGCTGTTTTTT
>TRBJ2-3|TRBD1|many|TRBV20-1
CSASQRDTGGTDTQYF
TGCAGTGCTAGCCAAAGGGATACAGGGGGAACAGATACGCAGTATTTT
>TRBJ2-1|TRBD1|few|TRBV12-3/TRBV12-4
CASSLGTGGWFF
TGTGCCAGCAGTTTAGGGACAGGGGGCTGGTTCTTC
>TRBJ2-3|-|-|TRBV20-1
CSASLTGVLDTQYF
TGCAGTGCTAGCTTGACGGGAGTTCTTGATACGCAGTATTTT
>TRBJ2-7|TRBD2|-|TRBV4-1
CASSQDPSGRSYEQYF
TGCGCCAGCAGCCAAGATCCTAGCGGGAGATCTTACGAGCAGTACTTC
>TRBJ2-7|-|few|TRBV29-1
CSVGSVGYSYEQYF
TGCAGCGTTGGGAGTGTCGGTTATTCCTACGAGCAGTACTTC
>TRBJ1-3|-|many|TRBV14
CASSQAVITGNTIYF
TGTGCCAGCAGCCAAGCGGTTATCACTGGAAACACCATATATTTT
>TRBJ2-2|TRBD2|-|TRBV28
CASSLAPLLAAKTGELFF
TGTGCCAGCAGTTTAGCCCCTCTACTAGCGGCTAAGACCGGGGAGCTGTTTTTT
>TRBJ1-2|TRBD1|-|TRBV20-1
CSARDGQGRFNYGYTF
TGCAGTGCTAGAGACGGACAGGGCCGGTTTAACTATGGCTACACCTTC
>TRBJ2-3|-|few|TRBV27
CASTPLIRRADTQYF
TGTGCCAGCACTCCCTTGATCCGGCGGGCAGATACGCAGTATTTT
>TRBJ2-3|-|few|TRBV12-3/TRBV12-4
CASRGGLLTDTQYF
TGTGCCAGCAGGGGAGGACTACTCACAGATACGCAGTATTTT
>TRBJ2-1|TRBD1|few|TRBV7-9
CASTRGQGYNEQFF
TGTGCCAGCACCCGGGGACAGGGCTACAATGAGCAGTTCTTC
>TRBJ2-1|-|few|TRBV12-3/TRBV12-4
CASSLKLNEQFF
TGTGCCAGCAGTTTAAAACTAAATGAGCAGTTCTTC
>TRBJ2-5|-|few|TRBV12-3/TRBV12-4
CASTGRLDGETQYF
TGTGCCAGCACCGGACGACTAGACGGGGAGACCCAGTACTTC
>TRBJ2-1|-|many|TRBV7-9
CASSYVTSINEQFF
TGTGCCAGCAGCTATGTGACTAGTATCAATGAGCAGTTCTTC
>TRBJ2-1|TRBD1|-|TRBV7-3
CASSARTGKDEQFF
TGTGCCAGCAGCGCACGGACAGGGAAGGATGAGCAGTTCTTC
>TRBJ2-7|-|-|TRBV21-1
CASRPQGHWGEQYF
TGTGCCAGCCGACCCCAGGGCCACTGGGGCGAGCAGTACTTC
>TRBJ2-1|TRBD1|few|TRBV27
CASSPPKGQADNEQFF
TGTGCCAGCAGTCCCCCTAAGGGACAGGCTGACAATGAGCAGTTCTTC